This TCR beta chain was recorded in a study of T cells in Graves' hyperthyroidism and ophthalmopathy. Clinical symptoms, serum thyroxine, TRAb, thyroid ultrasound and orbital computed tomography established diagnosis. This clonotype was seen a handful of times. The CDR3 has 14 amino acids. With 8 bases removed from V and 1 base from J, the gap between germline ends came to 12 bases. The CDR3 regions of TCR beta were amplified from RNA transcripts. Using the HTBI primer set, a first-round RT-PCR was run on the TCR CDR3. TCRdb re-analysed the multiplex PCR reads in MiXCR, keeping a single row per CDR3 protein. The profile shows roughly 300,000 distinct CDR3 sequences, about 18% of them singletons.

The clonotype was recovered from a woman aged 45-60 years with Graves' hyperthyroidism. The chain is built from TRBV12-3 or TRBV12-4 and TRBJ1-5, with D unclear. Sample: blood. The CDR3 sequence: CASSARGSNQPQHF. DNA of the CDR3: TGTGCCAGCTCAGCCAGAGGAAGCAATCAGCCCCAGCATTTT.